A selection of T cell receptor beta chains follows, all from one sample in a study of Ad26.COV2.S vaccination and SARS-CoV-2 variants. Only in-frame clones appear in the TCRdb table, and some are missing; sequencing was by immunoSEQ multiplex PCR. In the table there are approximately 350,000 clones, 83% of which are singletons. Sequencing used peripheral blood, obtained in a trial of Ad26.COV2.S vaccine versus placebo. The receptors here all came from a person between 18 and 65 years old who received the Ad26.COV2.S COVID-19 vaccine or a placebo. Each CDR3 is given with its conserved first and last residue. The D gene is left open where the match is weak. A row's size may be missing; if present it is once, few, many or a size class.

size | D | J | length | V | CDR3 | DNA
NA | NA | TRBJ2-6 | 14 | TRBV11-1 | CASSHPSGANVLTF | TGTGCCAGCAGCCACCCCTCCGGGGCCAACGTCCTGACTTTC
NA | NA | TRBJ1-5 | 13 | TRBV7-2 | CASSFNSNQPQHF | TGTGCCAGCAGCTTCAATAGCAATCAGCCCCAGCATTTT
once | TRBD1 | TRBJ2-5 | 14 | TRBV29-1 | CSVGWGHRGETQYF | TGCAGCGTTGGATGGGGACACAGGGGAGAGACCCAGTACTTC
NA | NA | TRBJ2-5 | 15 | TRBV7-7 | CASSLSSDNQETQYF | TGTGCCAGCAGCTTAAGTAGCGATAACCAAGAGACCCAGTACTTC
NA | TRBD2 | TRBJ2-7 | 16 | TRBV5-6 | CASSWGSGRPPYEQYF | TGTGCCAGCAGCTGGGGTAGCGGGAGGCCCCCCTACGAGCAGTACTTC
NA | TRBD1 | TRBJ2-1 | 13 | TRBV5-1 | CASSEQGAGEQFF | TGCGCCAGCAGCGAACAGGGGGCAGGTGAGCAGTTCTTC
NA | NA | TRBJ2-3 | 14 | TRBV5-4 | CASSPGTSTDTQYF | TGTGCCAGCAGCCCTGGTACTAGCACAGATACGCAGTATTTT
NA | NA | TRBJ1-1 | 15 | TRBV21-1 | CASSNRWTANTEAFF | TGTGCCAGCAGCAACCGTTGGACAGCGAACACTGAAGCTTTCTTT
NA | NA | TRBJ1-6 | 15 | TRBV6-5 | CASSYGPVLNSPLHF | TGTGCCAGCAGTTACGGGCCAGTTCTAAATTCACCCCTCCACTTT
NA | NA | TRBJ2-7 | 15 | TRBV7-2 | CASSLESWAIHEQYF | TGTGCCAGCAGCTTAGAAAGCTGGGCAATCCACGAGCAGTACTTC
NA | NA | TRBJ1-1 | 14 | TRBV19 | CASSIGGGHTEAFF | TGTGCCAGTAGTATTGGGGGGGGGCACACTGAAGCTTTCTTT
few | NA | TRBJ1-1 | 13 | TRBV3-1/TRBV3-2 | CASSLDTLGEAFF | TGTGCCAGCAGCCTGGACACATTGGGTGAAGCTTTCTTT
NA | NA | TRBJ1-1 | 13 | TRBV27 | CASSFSGNTEAFF | TGTGCCAGCAGTTTCAGTGGTAACACTGAAGCTTTCTTT
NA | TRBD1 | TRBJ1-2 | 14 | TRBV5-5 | CASSFGTGQYGYTF | TGTGCCAGCAGCTTCGGGACAGGGCAGTATGGCTACACCTTC
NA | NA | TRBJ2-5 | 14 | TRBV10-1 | CASSDPGLGETQYF | TGCGCCAGCAGTGACCCGGGGCTGGGAGAGACCCAGTACTTC
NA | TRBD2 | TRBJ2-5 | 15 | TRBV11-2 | CASSLLAGHQETQYF | TGTGCCAGCAGCCTACTAGCGGGACATCAAGAGACCCAGTACTTC
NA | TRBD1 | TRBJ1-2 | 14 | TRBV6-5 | CASSPDRSPYGYTF | TGTGCCAGCAGTCCGGACAGGAGCCCCTATGGCTACACCTTC
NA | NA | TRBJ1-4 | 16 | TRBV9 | CASSVARGRTNEKLFF | TGTGCCAGCAGCGTAGCTCGGGGGCGCACTAATGAAAAACTGTTTTTT
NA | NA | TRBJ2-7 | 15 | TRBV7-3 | CASRRGLLSPYEQYF | TGTGCCTCTAGACGGGGGCTTCTATCCCCCTACGAGCAGTACTTC
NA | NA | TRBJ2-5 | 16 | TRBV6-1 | CASSEGKVGRGETQYF | TGTGCCAGCAGTGAAGGAAAAGTCGGGAGAGGGGAGACCCAGTACTTC
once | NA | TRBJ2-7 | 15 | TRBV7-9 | CASSPTKNLLYEQYF | TGTGCCAGCAGCCCGACCAAAAATCTACTCTACGAGCAGTACTTC
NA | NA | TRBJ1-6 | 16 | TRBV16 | CASSQWVEGPNSPLHF | TGTGCCAGCAGCCAATGGGTCGAGGGGCCGAATTCACCCCTCCACTTT
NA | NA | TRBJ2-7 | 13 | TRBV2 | CASSVRGPARKYF | TGTGCCAGCAGTGTCCGGGGCCCTGCGAGGAAGTACTTC
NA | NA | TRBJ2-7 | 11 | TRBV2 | CASTNGGEQYF | TGTGCCAGCACTAATGGAGGGGAGCAGTACTTC
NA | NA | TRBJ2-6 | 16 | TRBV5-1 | CASSWTSGSGANVLTF | TGCGCCAGCAGCTGGACGAGCGGCTCTGGGGCCAACGTCCTGACTTTC
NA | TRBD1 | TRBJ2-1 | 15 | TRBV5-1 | CASSLRDRGDNEQFF | TGCGCCAGCAGCCTCCGGGACAGGGGGGACAATGAGCAGTTCTTC
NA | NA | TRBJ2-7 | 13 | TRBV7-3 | CASSLSVHSEQYF | TGTGCCAGCAGCTTAAGTGTACATTCCGAGCAGTACTTC
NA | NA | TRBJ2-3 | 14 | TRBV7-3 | CASSPDLYTDTQYF | TGTGCCAGCAGCCCGGACTTGTACACAGATACGCAGTATTTT
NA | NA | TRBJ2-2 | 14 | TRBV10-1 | CATGTSMGTGELFF | TGCGCCACCGGGACATCCATGGGGACCGGGGAGCTGTTTTTT
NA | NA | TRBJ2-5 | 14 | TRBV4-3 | CASSQDSLAATQYF | TGCGCCAGCAGCCAAGATAGTTTGGCGGCGACCCAGTACTTC
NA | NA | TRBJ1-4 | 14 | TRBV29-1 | CSVVREGPNEKLFF | TGCAGCGTTGTTCGGGAGGGTCCTAATGAAAAACTGTTTTTT
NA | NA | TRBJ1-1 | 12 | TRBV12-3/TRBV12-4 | CASSLHRDKAFF | TGTGCCAGCAGTTTGCACAGGGATAAGGCTTTCTTT
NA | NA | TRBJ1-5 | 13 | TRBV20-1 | CSASRLPDQPQHF | TGCAGTGCTAGTCGGCTGCCAGACCAGCCCCAGCATTTT